These 23 T cell receptor beta chains share one sample of origin, sequenced in a study of post-analysis software for immune sequencing data. Study-wide points: The five TRBV segments detected at higher frequency in patients than in controls included TRBV5-6, TRBV5-1 and TRBV20-1.

These TCRs are of unknown antigen specificity. Libraries were made from TCR beta cDNA, and they carried unique molecular identifiers. One entry per CDR3 protein, called by TCRdb with MiXCR from the PCR reads. This sample yields about half a million distinct CDR3 sequences, of which around 34% are seen a single time; 4.5% to 7.5% belongs to the top ten. Specimen: blood. These receptors originate from a girl under 18 with multiple sclerosis.

The V and J genes are TRBV20-1 and TRBJ2-5; no reliable D call. Trimming took off 4 bases at V and 0 bases at J, with 15 bases between the two ends. The germline V gene has CDR1 DFQATT and CDR2 SNEGSKA (reference sequence). The CDR3 extends over 15 amino acids. The CDR3: CSANQRNLYQETQYF. CDR3 DNA sequence: TGCAGTGCTAATCAAAGAAACCTGTACCAAGAGACCCAGTACTTC.

This clonotype was seen more than once but under ten times. This chain links TRBV12-3 or TRBV12-4 with TRBJ2-1, with D uncertain. The length of the CDR3 is 14 residues. Between the trimmed V and J ends, which lost 3 bases and 6 bases, there was a span of 12 bases. CDR3 nucleotide sequence: TGTGCCAGCAGTTTGCCCCAAACGGGCAATGAGCAGTTCTTC. Its protein product is CASSLPQTGNEQFF.

This clonotype was detected only a few times. The chain uses TRBV7-2 and TRBJ1-2, with 7 bases aligning to TRBD1. V lost 2 bases, J lost 7 bases, and 10 bases stayed unmatched. Germline CDR1 and CDR2: SGHTA and FQGNSA. The length of the CDR3 is 15 residues. The CDR3 nucleotides read TGTGCCAGCAGCTTACAGCTTGCCAGGGGGACTGGCTACACCTTC. This codes for CASSLQLARGTGYTF.

Regarding this clonotype: A junction end diverges from the germline sequence, so it may reflect a read error. The J gene is TRBJ2-5, the V gene TRBV20-1; no firm D call. The V gene's germline CDR1 is DFQATT and CDR2 SNEGSKA (reference sequence). This CDR3 has 12 residues. CDR3 sequence reads: CSAREVRETQYF. The DNA of the CDR3 is TGTAGTGCTAGAGAGGTGCGAGAGACCCAGTACTTC.

This clonotype was seen only a few times. V usage is TRBV5-1 and J usage is TRBJ2-5; D is perhaps TRBD1 or TRBD2 (5 bases each). The CDR3 length is 15 residues. The V end lost 4 bases, the J end lost 4 bases, and 17 bases lay between the germline ends. Germline loops: CDR1 SGHRS, CDR2 YFSETQ. CDR3 amino acids: CASSRIPGSPETQYF. Here the CDR3 DNA reads TGCGCCAGCAGCAGGATACCAGGGAGCCCAGAGACCCAGTACTTC.

This clonotype was recorded a few times. At one of its ends the junction is not consistent with the germline gene, which may arise from a read error. The chain couples TRBV2 to TRBJ2-1; no firm D call. The CDR3 loop spans 14 amino acids. CDR1 is SNHLY and CDR2 is FYNNEI in the germline V gene. The CDR3 reads CACSEALNYSPEFF. CDR3 coding DNA: TGTGCCTGCAGTGAAGCGCTTAATTACAGCCCGGAGTTCTTC.

The chain joins TRBV10-3 to TRBJ1-5; D gene uncertain. The CDR3 has 13 residues. V was shortened by 7 bases and J by 3 bases, with 10 bases between the two germline ends. Germline V gene data show CDR1 as ENHRY and CDR2 as SYGVKD. In nucleotides, the CDR3 is TGTGCCATCACCTCGGACCTCAATCAGCCCCAGCATTTT. Translated, it gives CAITSDLNQPQHF.

This clonotype was counted many times. This chain connects TRBV12-3 or TRBV12-4 to TRBJ2-5; 7 bases are shared with TRBD2. The V segment lost 3 bases and the J segment 5 bases; nucleotides outside the gene matches: 3. The CDR3 contains 13 residues. The CDR3 bases are TGTGCCAGCAGTTTCGGGGGGAGGGAGACCCAGTACTTC. It specifies CASSFGGRETQYF.

This clonotype was seen only a few times. The V call is TRBV9, the J call TRBJ1-2, with D possibly TRBD1 on 6 matching bases. The V end was cut by 4 bases, the J end by 8 bases, with 18 bases between. The length of the CDR3 is 14 residues. Per the germline V gene, CDR1 is SGDLS and CDR2 is YYNGEE. The CDR3 DNA is TGTGCCAGCAGCCGCCCTGGGGCAGGGGAGGGCTACACCTTC. It specifies CASSRPGAGEGYTF.

This clonotype was detected a few times. This chain joins TRBV18 and TRBJ2-1, with 7 bases fitting TRBD1. Trimming at V came to 2 bases and at J to 2 bases, leaving 12 bases not matched to a gene. Per germline, CDR1 KGHSH and CDR2 LQKENI. The length of the CDR3 is 18 residues. The CDR3 bases are TGTGCCAGCTCACCAATCTCCCCCGGGACAGATACCTACAATGAGCAGTTCTTC. Residues: CASSPISPGTDTYNEQFF.

This clonotype was counted a few times. The rearrangement joins TRBV20-1 to TRBJ2-1, with D hard to call. From germline, CDR1 is DFQATT and CDR2 SNEGSKA (reference sequence). Deletions cut 3 bases from V and 4 bases from J, with 25 bases between. The CDR3 length is 18 residues. CDR3 bases: TGCAGTGCTAGCCTAGTCGAAGCCCTTCCACTCATTTACAATGAGCAGTTCTTC. Translating gives CSASLVEALPLIYNEQFF.

The chain uses TRBV20-1 and TRBJ2-7; TRBD1 agrees at 8 bases. The CDR3 has 14 amino acids. The germline CDR1 and CDR2 sequences are DFQATT and SNEGSKA (reference sequence). The J segment lost 5 bases and the V segment lost 5 bases, leaving 11 bases of the junction unmatched. CDR3 sequence: CSAAQQGVWHEQYF. CDR3 nucleotides: TGCAGTGCTGCTCAACAGGGGGTATGGCACGAGCAGTACTTC.

The V gene is TRBV5-1, the J gene TRBJ2-5; D is possibly TRBD2 (6 bases). V was clipped by 0 bases and J by 11 bases, with 17 bases between them. Germline lookup yields CDR1 SGHRS and CDR2 YFSETQ. The CDR3 runs 14 residues. CDR3 sequence (DNA): TGCGCCAGCAGCTTGGTGGGTTCTACGGGGGAGCAGTACTTC. Amino acids: CASSLVGSTGEQYF.

The rearrangement joins TRBV14 to TRBJ1-1, with no clear D. Per the germline V gene, CDR1 is SGHDN and CDR2 is FVKESK. This CDR3 is built from 15 residues. V was cut by 2 bases and J by 4 bases, with 14 bases left in between. CDR3 protein: CASSQNERTVTEAFF. In DNA, the CDR3 is TGTGCCAGCAGCCAAAACGAGCGAACTGTCACTGAAGCTTTCTTT.

The J gene is TRBJ1-1, the V gene TRBV11-2, with D perhaps matching TRBD1 (6 bases). CDR3 length: 17 residues. V lost 4 bases to trimming and J lost 3 bases, with 21 bases between them. Germline CDR1 is SGHAT and CDR2 is FQNNGV. CDR3 nucleotide sequence: TGTGCCAGCAGCTCGGGGTATTGGGGGGCGGGGTACACTGAAGCTTTCTTT. Its translation is CASSSGYWGAGYTEAFF.

This clonotype turned up a few times. The chain is built from TRBV5-1 and TRBJ2-3; TRBD2 might be the D (5 bases). CDR3 length equals 16 residues. Trimming pared 0 bases from V and 4 bases from J, leaving 15 bases between. Germline CDR1 reads SGHRS; CDR2 reads YFSETQ. The CDR3 nucleotides are TGCGCCAGCAGCTTGGCGTTCGGGATCCGGCCAGATACGCAGTATTTT. Protein sequence: CASSLAFGIRPDTQYF.

The chain combines TRBV5-1 with TRBJ1-1; a weak D match, TRBD1 (5 bases). The germline V gene has CDR1 SGHRS and CDR2 YFSETQ. The CDR3 has 15 residues. V lost 0 bases and J lost 4, with 13 bases in between. The DNA of the CDR3 is TGCGCCAGCAGCTTGGCCGTGGGGGATGGCACTGAAGCTTTCTTT. Protein sequence: CASSLAVGDGTEAFF.

This clonotype has more than one count but fewer than ten. This chain uses TRBV29-1 with TRBJ1-1, with D perhaps matching TRBD1 (6 bases). The V and J ends lost 4 bases and 10 bases respectively, with 13 bases between them. The CDR3 has 11 amino acids. CDR1 is SQVTM, CDR2 ANQGSEA, per germline. As DNA, the CDR3 is TGCAGCGTTGTCGGTATGGGGGCAGCTTTCTTT. This codes for CSVVGMGAAFF.

This clonotype was observed a few times. The chain employs TRBV5-1 and TRBJ1-6, with 7 nucleotides matching TRBD1. CDR1 and CDR2 from the germline V gene are SGHRS and YFSETQ. CDR3 length equals 15 residues. J gave up 9 bases and V 0 bases, and 6 bases lay outside the gene matches. In DNA form, the CDR3 reads TGCGCCAGCAGCTTGGCGGGACAGATTCGTTCACCCCTCCACTTT. Translated, it gives CASSLAGQIRSPLHF.

The V call is TRBV7-9, the J call TRBJ1-2; TRBD1 matches at 12 bases. CDR3 length equals 16 residues. V lost 4 bases and J lost 6; bases outside the gene matches: 9. The V gene's germline CDR1 is SEHNR and CDR2 FQNEAQ (reference sequence). The CDR3: CASSSFRDRGLDGYTF. The CDR3 region has the DNA TGTGCCAGCAGCTCATTCCGGGACAGGGGGCTTGATGGCTACACCTTC.

This clonotype was detected only a few times. The CDR3 here is CASSRVQGIYEQYF. CDR3 nucleotides: TGTGCCAGCAGTCGGGTACAAGGTATCTACGAGCAGTACTTC. The chain links TRBV12-3 or TRBV12-4 to TRBJ2-7; no reliable D call. The CDR3 is made up of 14 amino acids. Trimming removed 5 bases at V and 3 bases at J, with 14 bases between.

The CDR3: CASRSRWGVQIRTGDTQYF. The CDR3 nucleotides are TGTGCCAGCAGGTCACGGTGGGGCGTTCAAATACGCACGGGAGATACGCAGTATTTT. The V gene is TRBV2, the J gene TRBJ2-3; D might be TRBD1 (5 bases). V shed 6 bases and J shed 5 bases, with 30 bases lying between them. The CDR3 covers 19 residues. Germline CDR1 and CDR2: SNHLY and FYNNEI.

The rearrangement uses TRBV29-1 and TRBJ1-1; weak D call: TRBD1 (6 bases). Trimming removed 5 bases at V and 5 bases at J, with 12 bases between. The length of the CDR3 is 12 residues. Germline-derived CDR1 and CDR2 are SQVTM and ANQGSEA. CDR3 DNA sequence: TGCAGCGTTCCAGGGGAATGGACTGAAGCTTTCTTT. Its translation is CSVPGEWTEAFF.